The 9 T cell receptor beta chains in this list originate from one sample, sequenced in a study of immune evolution from preneoplasia to lung adenocarcinoma. Produced via immunoSEQ multiplex PCR; TCRdb's table is partial and in-frame only. The profile covers roughly 4,800 clones, with approximately 85% appearing a single time and roughly 2.5% taken by the ten largest. The sample was FFPE atypical adenomatous hyperplasia tissue from the lung. Noted subset: atypical adenomatous hyperplasia (AAH), lung preneoplasia. The receptors shown here come from a person aged 65 to 79 with lung adenocarcinoma.

The chain couples TRBV13 to TRBJ2-1; TRBD2 matches at 7 bases. This CDR3 has 16 residues. Trimming removed 2 bases from V and 5 bases from J; junction bases left unmatched: 9. CDR1 is PRHDT and CDR2 is FYEKMQ in the germline V gene (reference sequence). CDR3 protein: CASSLIRREENNEQFF. In DNA, the CDR3 is TGTGCCAGCAGCTTAATTAGACGGGAGGAGAACAATGAGCAGTTCTTC. Looking up the rest from reference TRBV13 and TRBJ2-1 gives the full variable domain: AAGVIQSPRHLIKEKRETATLKCYPIPRHDTVYWYQQGPGQDPQFLISFYEKMQSDKGSIPDRFSAQQFSDYHSELNMSSLELGDSALYFCASSLIRREENNEQFFGPGTRLTVL.

The CDR3 protein is CASSVDPPAGVTDTQYF. In DNA form, the CDR3 reads TGTGCCAGCAGCGTCGACCCCCCGGCGGGAGTAACAGATACGCAGTATTTT. This sequence joins TRBV9 and TRBJ2-3; TRBD2 matches at 7 bases. Germline lookup yields CDR1 SGDLS and CDR2 YYNGEE. The CDR3 totals 17 residues. V was pared by 2 bases and J by 3 bases, with 12 bases of the junction left unmatched.

V and J are TRBV5-4 and TRBJ2-1, with 8 bases lining up with TRBD2. V lost 5 bases and J lost 9; bases outside the gene matches: 7. The germline V gene encodes CDR1 SGHNT and CDR2 YYREEE (reference sequence). This CDR3 is built from 13 residues. CDR3 protein: CASRPETSAEQFF. The CDR3 region has the DNA TGTGCCAGCAGGCCCGAGACTAGCGCTGAGCAGTTCTTC.

Regarding this clone: Other DNA sequences from this sample encode an identical CDR3 as well. The J gene is TRBJ1-1, the V gene TRBV4-1; D is uncertain. There are 14 residues in the CDR3. Trimming stripped 3 bases from V and 5 bases from J, with 13 bases between. The V gene's germline CDR1 is MGHRA and CDR2 YSYEKL. The CDR3 reads CASSQGAQWTEAFF. The CDR3 nucleotides read TGCGCCAGCAGCCAGGGAGCGCAATGGACTGAAGCTTTCTTT.

The chain couples TRBV5-1 to TRBJ2-1; possibly TRBD2 for D (6 bases). The CDR3 covers 17 residues. Germline CDR1 and CDR2: SGHRS and YFSETQ. V gave up 0 bases and J gave up 0 bases, with 13 bases separating them. CDR3 nucleotides: TGCGCCAGCAGCTTGGGCCTCGGGAGACCCTCCTACAATGAGCAGTTCTTC. Its protein is CASSLGLGRPSYNEQFF.

The genes are TRBV7-8 and TRBJ2-5; D not resolved. The DNA matches TRBJ2-7 better at its end, which makes the J call doubtful. Germline V CDR1 and CDR2: SGHVS, FQNEAQ. The CDR3 covers 13 residues. CDR3 sequence (DNA): TGTGCCAGCAGCTTATGGAGATCCTACGAGCAGTACTTC. It yields the protein CASSLWRSYEQYF.

The J gene is TRBJ1-5, the V gene TRBV6-5; D is undetermined. The V end was cut by 0 bases, the J end by 1 base, with 7 bases between. Germline loops: CDR1 MNHEY, CDR2 SVGAGI. The CDR3 length is 15 residues. CDR3 bases: TGTGCCAGCAGTTACTCGTTGGACAGCAATCAGCCCCAGCATTTT. Translated, it gives CASSYSLDSNQPQHF.

This chain joins TRBV7-3 and TRBJ1-2; possible D gene TRBD1, 6 bases. V was trimmed by 5 bases and J by 2 bases, leaving 12 bases between them. The V gene's germline CDR1 is SGHTA and CDR2 FQGTGA. CDR3 length equals 14 residues. CDR3: CASSPLGGNYGYTF. The DNA of the CDR3 is TGTGCCAGCAGCCCCCTAGGGGGAAACTATGGCTACACCTTC.

The V call is TRBV28, the J call TRBJ2-7; 8 bases fit TRBD2. In germline, CDR1 is MDHEN, CDR2 SYDVKM. The CDR3 sequence is 14 residues long. Unmatched junction bases numbered 6, after V lost 5 bases and J lost 3 bases. The CDR3 region is CASSGLASGYEQYF. The CDR3 DNA is TGTGCCAGCAGTGGACTAGCTTCTGGCTACGAGCAGTACTTC. Full variable domain (rest looked up from reference TRBV28 and TRBJ2-7): DVKVTQSSRYLVKRTGEKVFLECVQDMDHENMFWYRQDPGLGLRLIYFSYDVKMKEKGDIPEGYSVSREKKERFSLILESASTNQTSMYLCASSGLASGYEQYFGPGTRLTVT.